This T cell receptor beta chain was recorded in a study of T cell repertoires in cytomegalovirus infection. The CDR3 is made up of 15 amino acids. Germline V gene lookup returns CDR1 MNHEY and CDR2 SMNVEV (reference sequence). V lost 1 base and J 0 bases, leaving 7 bases between the germline ends. MiXCR, applied by TCRdb to the reads, yields one record per CDR3 protein. This sample yields 680,000 or so distinct CDR3 sequences, of which 35% to 45% are seen a single time; under 3% belongs to the top ten. This TCR came from a human donor in good health (CMV status not recorded). Some clones in this sample may be carry-over from other donors' samples. Specimen: PBMCs. V and J are TRBV27 and TRBJ1-3; TRBD1 is a possible D gene (5 bases). The CDR3 spells CASSLFGGSGNTIYF. CDR3 nucleotides: TGTGCCAGCAGTTTATTTGGGGGCTCTGGAAACACCATATATTTT.